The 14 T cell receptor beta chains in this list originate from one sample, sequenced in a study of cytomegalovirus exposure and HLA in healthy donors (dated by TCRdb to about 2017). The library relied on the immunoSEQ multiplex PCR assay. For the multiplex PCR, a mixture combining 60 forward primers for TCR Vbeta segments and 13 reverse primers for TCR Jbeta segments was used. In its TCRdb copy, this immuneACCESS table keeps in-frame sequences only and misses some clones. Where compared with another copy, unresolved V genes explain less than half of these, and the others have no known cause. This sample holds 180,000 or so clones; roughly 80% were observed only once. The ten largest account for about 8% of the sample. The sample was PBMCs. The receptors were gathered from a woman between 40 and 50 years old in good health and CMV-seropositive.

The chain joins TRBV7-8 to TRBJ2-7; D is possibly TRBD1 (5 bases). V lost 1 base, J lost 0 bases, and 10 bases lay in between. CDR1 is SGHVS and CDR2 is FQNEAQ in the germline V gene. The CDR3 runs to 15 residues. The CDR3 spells CASSLVQDLSYEQYF. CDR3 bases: TGTGCCAGCAGCTTAGTACAGGACCTCTCCTACGAGCAGTACTTC.

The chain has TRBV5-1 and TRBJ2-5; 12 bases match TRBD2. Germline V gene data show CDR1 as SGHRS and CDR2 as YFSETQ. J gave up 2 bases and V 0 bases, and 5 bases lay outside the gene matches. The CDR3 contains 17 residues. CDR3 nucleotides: TGCGCCAGCAGCTTGGCACTAGCGGGAGGCGTTCAAGAGACCCAGTACTTC. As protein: CASSLALAGGVQETQYF.

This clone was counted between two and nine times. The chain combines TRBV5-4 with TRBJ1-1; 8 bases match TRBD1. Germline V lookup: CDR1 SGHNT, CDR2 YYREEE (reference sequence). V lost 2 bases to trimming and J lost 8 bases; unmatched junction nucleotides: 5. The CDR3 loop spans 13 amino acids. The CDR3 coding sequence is TGTGCCAGCAGCTTACGACAGGGGCTAGAAGCTTTCTTT. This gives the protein CASSLRQGLEAFF.

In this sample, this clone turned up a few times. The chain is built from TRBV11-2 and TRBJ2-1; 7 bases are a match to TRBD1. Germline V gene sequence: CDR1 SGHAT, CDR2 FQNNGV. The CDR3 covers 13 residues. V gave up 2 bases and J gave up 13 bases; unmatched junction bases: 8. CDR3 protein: CASSLSERGQQFF. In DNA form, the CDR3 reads TGTGCCAGCAGCTTAAGTGAGAGGGGGCAACAGTTCTTC.

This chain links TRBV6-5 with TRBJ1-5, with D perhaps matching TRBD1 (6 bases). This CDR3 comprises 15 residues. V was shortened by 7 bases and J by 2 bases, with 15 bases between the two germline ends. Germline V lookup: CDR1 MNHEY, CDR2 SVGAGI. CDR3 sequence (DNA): TGTGCCAGCAAGAGACAGGTGTCCGGCAATCAGCCCCAGCATTTT. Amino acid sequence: CASKRQVSGNQPQHF.

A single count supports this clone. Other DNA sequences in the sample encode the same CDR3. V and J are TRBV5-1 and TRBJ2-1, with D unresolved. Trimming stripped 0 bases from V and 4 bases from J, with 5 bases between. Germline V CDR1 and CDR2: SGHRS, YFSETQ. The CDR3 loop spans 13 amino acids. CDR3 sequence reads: CASSLGQYNEQFF. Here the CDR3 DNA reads TGCGCCAGCAGCTTGGGACAATACAATGAGCAGTTCTTC.

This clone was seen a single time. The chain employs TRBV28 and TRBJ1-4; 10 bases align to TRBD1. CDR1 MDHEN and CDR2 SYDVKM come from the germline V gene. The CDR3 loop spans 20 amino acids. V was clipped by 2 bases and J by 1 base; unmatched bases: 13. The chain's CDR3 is CASSLRWTGGRIGTNEKLFF. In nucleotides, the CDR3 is TGTGCCAGCAGTTTACGCTGGACAGGGGGAAGGATCGGAACTAATGAAAAACTGTTTTTT.

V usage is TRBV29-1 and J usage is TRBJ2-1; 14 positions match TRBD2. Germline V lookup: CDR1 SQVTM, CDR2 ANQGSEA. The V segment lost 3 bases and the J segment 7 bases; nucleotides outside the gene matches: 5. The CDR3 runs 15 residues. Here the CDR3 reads CSVDAGLAGENEQFF. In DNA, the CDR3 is TGCAGCGTTGATGCGGGACTAGCGGGAGAAAATGAGCAGTTCTTC.

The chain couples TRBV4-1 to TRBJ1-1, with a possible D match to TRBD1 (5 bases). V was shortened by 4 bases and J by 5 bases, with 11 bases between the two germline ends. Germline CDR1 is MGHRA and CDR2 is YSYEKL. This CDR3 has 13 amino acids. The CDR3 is CASSRGTGTEAFF. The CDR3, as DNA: TGCGCCAGCAGCCGCGGGACGGGGACTGAAGCTTTCTTT.

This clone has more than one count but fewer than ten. The CDR3 region is CASSLRVISNQPQHF. CDR3 DNA: TGTGCCAGCAGCCTCAGGGTTATAAGCAATCAGCCCCAGCATTTT. The V gene is TRBV28, the J gene TRBJ1-5, with a tentative D call TRBD1 (5 bases). Germline CDR1 is MDHEN and CDR2 is SYDVKM. Between the trimmed V and J ends, which lost 6 bases and 1 base, there was a span of 13 bases. The CDR3 sequence is 15 residues long.

The CDR3 is CASSSLVGRGFGYTF. Written as DNA, the CDR3 is TGTGCCAGCAGCTCACTCGTGGGACGGGGGTTTGGCTACACCTTC. This chain connects TRBV11-2 to TRBJ1-2, with D maybe TRBD1 (5 bases). CDR3 size: 15 residues. V lost 4 bases, J lost 7 bases, and 19 bases lay in between. CDR1 is SGHAT, CDR2 FQNNGV, per germline.

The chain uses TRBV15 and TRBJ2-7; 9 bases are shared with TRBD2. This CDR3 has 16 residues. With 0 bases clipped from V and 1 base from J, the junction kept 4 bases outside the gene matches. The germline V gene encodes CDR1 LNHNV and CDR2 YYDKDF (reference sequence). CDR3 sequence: CATSRDGAGGSYEQYF. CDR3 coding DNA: TGTGCCACCAGCAGAGATGGGGCGGGAGGGTCCTACGAGCAGTACTTC. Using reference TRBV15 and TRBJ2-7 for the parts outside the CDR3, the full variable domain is DAMVIQNPRYQVTQFGKPVTLSCSQTLNHNVMYWYQQKSSQAPKLLFHYYDKDFNNEADTPDNFQSRRPNTSFCFLDIRSPGLGDTAMYLCATSRDGAGGSYEQYFGPGTRLTVT.

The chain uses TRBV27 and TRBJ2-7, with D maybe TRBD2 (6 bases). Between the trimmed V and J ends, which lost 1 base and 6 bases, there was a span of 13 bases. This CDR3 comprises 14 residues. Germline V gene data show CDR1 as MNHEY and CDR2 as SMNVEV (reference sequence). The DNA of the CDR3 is TGTGCCAGCAGTTTATTTCCTAGCGCTGGCGAGCAGTACTTC. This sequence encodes CASSLFPSAGEQYF.

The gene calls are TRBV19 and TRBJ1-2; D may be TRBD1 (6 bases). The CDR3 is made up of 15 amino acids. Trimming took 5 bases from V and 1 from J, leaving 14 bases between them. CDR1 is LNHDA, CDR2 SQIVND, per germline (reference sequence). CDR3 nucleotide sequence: TGTGCCAGTAGTTTCTCCGGGACAAATAACTATGGCTACACCTTC. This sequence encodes CASSFSGTNNYGYTF.